One and the same sample provided the 2 T cell receptor beta chains below, sequenced in a study of graft-versus-host responses after intestinal transplantation. Their cognate antigens are unknown. Sequenced by immunoSEQ multiplex PCR; TCRdb stores in-frame clones only, minus some. The table has more than 95,000 clones, roughly 87% seen once. Sequenced material: unstimulated CD4+ T cells sorted from spleen or lymph node cells, taken before intestinal transplant. These receptor sequences come from a human donor who received an intestinal transplant.

The CDR3 spells CSVERDRGHVRYGYTF. CDR3 nucleotides: TGCAGCGTTGAGAGGGACAGGGGGCATGTACGCTATGGCTACACCTTC. The chain joins TRBV29-1 to TRBJ1-2; TRBD1 matches at 12 bases. With V trimmed by 3 bases and J by 4 bases, 9 bases remained unmatched. This CDR3 is 16 amino acids long. CDR1 is SQVTM, CDR2 ANQGSEA, per germline.

This sequence joins TRBV5-3 and TRBJ1-6; TRBD1 is a possible D gene (6 bases). TRBV5-3 is known as an ORF, though its function is uncertain. The CDR3 runs 17 residues. The V end lost 5 bases, the J end lost 7 bases, and 22 bases lay between the germline ends. CDR3 sequence reads: CARRDTGHPNSNSPLHF. The CDR3 DNA reads TGTGCCAGAAGGGACACGGGACATCCGAACTCGAATTCACCCCTCCACTTT.